The clone carrying this TCR beta chain was counted only a few times. As yet, its antigen is unknown. This CDR3 spans 15 amino acids. The ends were cut back, 1 base at V and 5 bases at J, with 9 bases in the middle. CDR1 is SGHAT and CDR2 is FQNNGV in the germline V gene. One or more pre-ART and two or more post-ART PBMC samples were available from each donor. The data derive from a study of long-term antiretroviral therapy in people with HIV. Whole-study results and caveats: At every time point, clones expanded before ART dominated the repertoire. ART-treated samples gained diversity yet remained below transplant donor controls.

A v3.0 immunoSEQ assay was performed at survey level. TCRdb's table, derived via immunoSEQ multiplex PCR, lists solely in-frame clones and lacks some. The sample contains tens of thousands of clones, 82% of which appear only once. The source of this sequence is a man aged 45-60 years with HIV. The chain carries TRBV11-2 and TRBJ1-6, with a weak D call TRBD1 (5 bases). This material consisted of unsorted PBMCs, taken at the start of antiretroviral therapy. The CDR3 DNA sequence: TGTGCCAGCAGCTTAGTATGGGACGATAATTCACCCCTCCACTTT. Translated, it gives CASSLVWDDNSPLHF. The full variable domain, in which reference TRBV11-2 and TRBJ1-6 provide the parts outside the CDR3, is EAGVAQSPRYKIIEKRQSVAFWCNPISGHATLYWYQQILGQGPKLLIQFQNNGVVDDSQLPKDRFSAERLKGVDSTLKIQPAKLEDSAVYLCASSLVWDDNSPLHFGNGTRLTVT.